This T cell receptor beta chain was sequenced for a study of cytomegalovirus exposure and HLA in healthy donors listed by TCRdb under 2017. As for the study more broadly: An earlier analysis of some 550 of the donors reported roughly 300 Gb of sequence data and 117 million unique TCR beta sequences from about 200 million T cells. The genetic ancestry cluster associated with self-reported Caucasian donors included roughly four fifths of the approximately 400 genotyped donors. In an earlier analysis of roughly 600 of the donors, high-throughput TCR beta sequencing was used to judge whether each TCR beta V gene segment behaved as functional or pseudogenic. Donor age, sex, ethnicity and CMV serostatus were collected together with the repertoire data. In a later analysis, previously published TCR beta repertoires from several hundred donors were re-analyzed and high-resolution HLA genotyping was added so that TCR occurrence patterns could be studied. Because of strong linkage in the cohort, five DR-DQ haplotypes were treated as single units for association and clustering. About 280 gigabases of sequencing data and tens of millions of unique TCR sequences made up an early release that covered several hundred HLA-typed donors. The study combined high-throughput TCR immunosequencing, statistical association of individual TCRs with disease status, and machine learning to predict cytomegalovirus infection status. Rather than drawing on any new phenotypic data, the later analysis identified candidate immune exposures from TCR beta sequences and the way those sequences occurred across donors. Across around 400 genotyped donors of the cohort, an average of about 240,000 unique TCR beta nucleotide sequences per donor were sequenced, and roughly 18% of those sequences were non-productive. The study used immunosequencing to profile the T cell repertoires of several hundred subjects and linked those repertoires to cytomegalovirus serostatus. Along with the roughly 670-subject first cohort, a separate validation cohort of around 110 different subjects was used. A later genetic analysis used genome-wide SNP genotypes for about 60% of the roughly 670 donors, treating that subset as a discovery cohort. Typing coverage varied by locus: roughly 629-640 donors for A, B, C, DRB1 and DQB1; 522 for DQA1; nearly 610 for DPA1; approximately 490 for DPB1. Both class I and class II loci were covered by HLA typing, at four-digit resolution. Every discovery cohort repertoire had been produced on one sequencing platform. The study aimed to test whether cataloging public T cell receptors could reveal signatures of past pathogen exposure.

Library generation was performed with the immunoSEQ multiplex PCR assay. A mixture of 60 forward primers for TCR Vbeta segments and 13 reverse primers for TCR Jbeta segments was used in the multiplex PCR. The CDR3 region of rearranged TCR beta genes was amplified from genomic DNA by a multiplex PCR assay. On the Illumina HiSeq System, the amplified TCR beta libraries were sequenced as 87-base-pair reads. As for the original processing: In a later analysis, 77 million or so unique TCR beta chains were counted across the 500 to 850 repertoires, and roughly 11 million of these chains were shared by at least two donors. Raw reads were error-corrected and collapsed into unique sequences with a nearest-neighbor algorithm that merged closely related sequences to remove PCR and sequencing errors. Alignment of CDR3 sequences to IMGT reference sequences was used to assign V, D and J gene segments. For a sequence to be retained, a match of at least six nucleotides was required to both a V gene segment and a J gene segment. Rearrangements were classified as productive when the CDR3 lacked stop codons and remained in frame with V and J, and all other rearrangements were classified as non-productive. CDR3 was defined according to IMGT convention as the region running from the second conserved V-encoded cysteine to the conserved J-encoded phenylalanine. The earlier analysis of approximately 590 of the donors excluded any sequence lacking an unambiguous match to a single V gene segment. An earlier analysis of 500 to 600 of the donors classified V segments as functional when productive rearrangements were above 56.7% and as segregating when the standard deviation between donors was above 5%. To diagnose cytomegalovirus status from the catalog of TCR beta chain sequences, a statistical classification framework was built. In a later analysis, TCR nucleotide sequences were compared against IMGT/GENE-DB human TR gene sequences so that V and J genes could be assigned. A later analysis assigned CDR3 sequences and most-parsimonious VDJ recombination scenarios with the TCRdist pipeline. In a later analysis, every TCR beta chain was defined by the combination of its CDR3 amino acid sequence and its V-gene family, and reads without a unique V-gene family were dropped. A later analysis removed over 500 highly shared, low-generation-probability nucleotide sequences to deal with suspected cross-contamination and a sequencing artifact. In a later analysis, a clonal expansion index for each public chain was calculated from normalized within-repertoire ranks of inferred template counts. Generation probabilities in a later analysis came from a VDJ recombination model fitted to out-of-frame rearrangements, and those results were checked against IGoR. In a later analysis, hypergeometric tests were used to score TCR-TCR, TCR-HLA and TCR-CMV co-occurrence, with a repertoire-size bias correction applied to TCR pairs. A later analysis estimated false discovery rates by permuting HLA or CMV assignments 20 times. In a later analysis, co-occurring TCRs were grouped using DBSCAN, and TCRdist sequence similarity was added for clustering within HLA-allele-positive subsets. Repertoires with fewer than 30,000 or more than 120,000 public chains were left out of co-occurrence clustering, as were five repertoires with anomalous nucleotide sharing. The source is immuneACCESS, and TCRdb retained only in-frame sequences with V and J called. Part of the clones is not carried over; for the studies checked, unresolved V genes explain less than half of this, and the remainder is unexplained. The V and J calls and the clone size are those of that table, but D and trimming were determined from the DNA. The sample table contains over 200,000 clones; only one count was recorded for about 85% of them. The ten top clones hold about 1.2% of the sample.

In total, about 650 healthy bone marrow donors made up the cohort. All cohort members were sampled while nominally healthy, although unrecorded immune exposures were likely present. CMV serostatus was recorded as positive for about 300 and negative for about 55% of the roughly 670 cohort members, whereas no CMV serostatus was recorded for the donor in question. Each donor provided a peripheral blood sample, and peripheral blood mononuclear cells were used for TCR beta sequencing. The Qiagen DNeasy Blood Extraction Kit was used to extract genomic DNA from the blood cell samples. About this clone itself: The antigen it recognizes is unknown. No qualities accompany the bases; no much larger clone lies one base away.

The paper as a whole reports these results and caveats: The sequencing pipeline was judged likely to have produced a cluster of highly shared sequence variants as a technical artifact. Because HLA typing was missing for some donors at each locus, association tests included only the typed subset. Compared with equally common non-associated chains, HLA-associated TCR beta chains in a later analysis were more clonally expanded and had lower generation probabilities. Presence/absence analyses assumed roughly uniform sequencing depth across donors, an assumption that may not hold. Several of the top co-occurrence clusters appeared to be linked to parvovirus B19, influenza, CMV and Epstein-Barr virus, according to a later analysis. Immune exposure information for the cohort was limited to CMV serostatus. The cohort was sequenced for TCR beta chains only, and without alpha or paired-chain data the features that could be detected were limited. At a false discovery rate of 0.05, a later analysis linked 16,951 TCR beta sequences to specific HLA alleles. A further reported finding was that TCR beta sequences accurately predicted the HLA-A and HLA-B alleles for most subjects in the first cohort. A later genetic analysis reported fewer N-insertions in productive TCRs among donors in an Asian-associated ancestry cluster than the roughly 620-donor mean. In an earlier analysis of 450 to 750 of the donors, most TCR beta V segments appeared in productive rearrangements about 87% or about 30% of the time, broadly matching IMGT annotations. A later analysis found that most CMV-associated TCR beta chains appeared HLA-restricted, with HLA associations seemingly driven largely by CMV exposure. The study gave a list of roughly 150 TCR beta chains associated with cytomegalovirus. Correlated functional status among segregating V segments might reflect linkage disequilibrium, but an unknown experimental factor could not be ruled out. Because counts were too low, seventeen rarely observed V segments, including chromosome 9 orphons, were left out of the earlier analysis of roughly 600 of the donors. Some IMGT-functional V segments, including TRBV6-2 and TRBV6-3, could not be told apart with the 87-base-pair reads, so those segments were excluded. In vitro tests confirmed that a few of the cytomegalovirus-associated TCR beta chains recognize cytomegalovirus antigens. According to a later analysis, TCR association rates differed among HLA loci, with DRB1 alleles showing the most associated TCRs and HLA-C alleles showing the fewest. While some public TCRs were present in many individuals, most TCR sequences turned up only very rarely across donors. According to the authors, the approach could potentially be generalized to other disease states and immunological phenotypes. When HLA alleles, especially DR and DQ, strongly co-occurred, attributing TCR associations to individual alleles was difficult. In a later genetic analysis, a missense DCLRE1C variant was associated with V-gene and J-gene trimming of TCR beta chains, and the association was replicated in an independent cohort. The classifier was reported to diagnose cytomegalovirus status with high specificity and sensitivity in both the original and validation cohorts.

Measured from the cysteine to the phenylalanine, the CDR3 is 14 residues long. The DNA shown is the 42-base CDR3, in frame from base 1. Germline trimming amounts to 4 bases on V and 3 bases on J, with 5 as the count of junction bases outside the gene matches. In the germline V gene, CDR1 corresponds to SNHLY and CDR2 to FYNNEI. The sample taken for sequencing was PBMCs. This receptor was taken from a human donor in good health. The chain is made from TRBV2 and TRBJ2-5, with 7 central nucleotides matching TRBD2. The CDR3: CASSVGLGKETQYF. Read as DNA, the sequence is TGTGCCAGCAGTGTTGGACTAGGAAAAGAGACCCAGTACTTC.